The 14 T cell receptor beta chains listed next were all sequenced from one sample in a study of shared clonotypes between healthy human individuals. Assay used: immunoSEQ multiplex PCR; TCRdb lists only in-frame clones, some missing. The profile shows about 2 million clones, about 95% of them singletons. Sequenced input: naive CD4+ T cells sorted from blood. The subset was: CD45RA+ positively selected. The receptors shown here come from a man aged 18-30 years in good health.

Concerning this clone: The sample has other DNA sequences that encode this CDR3 too. V gene TRBV5-1 combines with J gene TRBJ1-5; TRBD1 matches 9 bases. From germline, CDR1 is SGHRS and CDR2 YFSETQ. CDR3 length: 15 residues. The J segment lost 7 bases and the V segment lost 0 bases, leaving 5 bases of the junction unmatched. CDR3 nucleotides: TGCGCCAGCAGCTTGGACGGGACAGGGAACCAGCCCCAGCATTTT. Protein: CASSLDGTGNQPQHF.

The V and J genes are TRBV5-4 and TRBJ2-7; D is possibly TRBD1 (5 bases). Deletions cut 0 bases from V and 4 bases from J, with 17 bases between. The CDR3 totals 16 residues. Per the germline V gene, CDR1 is SGHNT and CDR2 is YYREEE (reference sequence). The CDR3 reads CASSLARVQSIYEQYF. The CDR3 DNA reads as TGTGCCAGCAGCTTGGCCAGGGTGCAGTCAATTTACGAGCAGTACTTC.

The V and J genes are TRBV9 and TRBJ2-4, with TRBD2 matching 8 bases. CDR1 SGDLS and CDR2 YYNGEE come from the germline V gene. The CDR3 consists of 19 residues. Trimming at V came to 4 bases and at J to 0 bases, leaving 15 bases not matched to a gene. The CDR3 DNA is TGTGCCAGCAGCCCATTGGGACTAGGTAGCGACTTAGCCAAAAACATTCAGTACTTC. Amino acid sequence: CASSPLGLGSDLAKNIQYF.

The V gene is TRBV27, the J gene TRBJ2-7; possibly TRBD2 for D (6 bases). The germline CDR1 and CDR2 sequences are MNHEY and SMNVEV (reference sequence). V was shortened by 6 bases and J by 2 bases, with 14 bases between the two germline ends. The CDR3 is 14 residues long. Here the CDR3 DNA reads TGTGCCAGCAGAAATCGGGGGTCCGCCTACGAGCAGTACTTC. The encoded protein is CASRNRGSAYEQYF.

V usage is TRBV4-3 and J usage is TRBJ1-1, with D perhaps matching TRBD1 (5 bases). Trimming cost V 1 base and J 4 bases, with 13 bases left between them. Germline V CDR1 and CDR2: LGHNA, YSLEER. There are 15 residues in the CDR3. CDR3 DNA: TGCGCCAGCAGCCAAGGCCTCCCCGGGGGCACTGAAGCTTTCTTT. Amino acids: CASSQGLPGGTEAFF.

A word on this clone: The same CDR3 can be traced to other DNA sequences in this sample. This rearrangement joins TRBV5-1 to TRBJ2-3; the match to TRBD2 covers 7 bases. There are 14 residues in the CDR3. The germline V gene has CDR1 SGHRS and CDR2 YFSETQ. The junction had 7 bases not matched to a gene; V was cut back by 3 bases and J by 6 bases. The CDR3 loop is CASSSGGLGDTQYF. The CDR3 DNA sequence: TGCGCCAGCAGCTCGGGCGGACTAGGCGATACGCAGTATTTT.

Details on this clone: A much larger clone differs from this one at a single base, so this may be a read error. The chain carries TRBV9 and TRBJ1-1, with 8 bases matching TRBD1. CDR3 length: 14 residues. Germline assignment: CDR1 SGDLS and CDR2 YYNGEE. The J segment lost 1 base and the V segment lost 4 bases, leaving 3 bases of the junction unmatched. The CDR3 sequence: CASSFGQGNTEAFF. Written as DNA, the CDR3 is TGTGCCAGCAGCTTTGGACAGGGGAACACTGAAGCTTTCTTT.

Remarks on this clone: The same CDR3 arises from other DNA sequences in this sample as well. This chain uses TRBV28 with TRBJ2-5; D is unresolved. The V gene lost 2 bases and the J gene lost 2 bases, with 6 bases spanning the gap. The CDR3 totals 13 residues. The germline gives CDR1 MDHEN, CDR2 SYDVKM. The CDR3, as DNA: TGTGCCAGCAGTTTAGGCCAGCAAGAGACCCAGTACTTC. Amino acids: CASSLGQQETQYF.

This sequence joins TRBV5-1 and TRBJ2-5; no clear D gene. Near its end, the DNA agrees better with TRBJ2-7, so the J call may be wrong. The CDR3 contains 17 residues. Per germline, CDR1 SGHRS and CDR2 YFSETQ. CDR3 nucleotide sequence: TGCGCCAGCAGCTTTATTCAGGCCCTCGCCTCCCTCTACGAGCAGTACTTC. It is translated as CASSFIQALASLYEQYF.

V gene TRBV5-4 combines with J gene TRBJ2-5, with a tentative D call TRBD1 (6 bases). CDR3 size: 14 residues. CDR1 is SGHNT and CDR2 is YYREEE in the germline V gene (reference sequence). V lost 0 bases to trimming and J lost 2 bases, with 8 bases between them. CDR3: CASSLGGRQETQYF. The CDR3, as DNA: TGTGCCAGCAGCTTGGGGGGGCGGCAAGAGACCCAGTACTTC.

With respect to this clone: The same CDR3 can be traced to other DNA sequences in this sample. The V and J genes are TRBV5-1 and TRBJ2-7; 9 nucleotides agree with TRBD2. V trimming: 0 bases; J trimming: 4 bases; junction bases outside the gene matches: 2. The CDR3 is 14 residues long. CDR1 is SGHRS, CDR2 YFSETQ, per germline. This chain's CDR3 is CASSLGAGGYEQYF. For the CDR3, the DNA is TGCGCCAGCAGCTTGGGAGCGGGAGGATACGAGCAGTACTTC.

The table lists this clone with a few counts. The chain couples TRBV5-6 to TRBJ1-1, with D tentatively TRBD1 (6 bases). Trimming pared 2 bases from V and 8 bases from J, leaving 10 bases between. The CDR3 contains 12 residues. Per germline, CDR1 SGHDT and CDR2 YYEEEE. CDR3 protein: CASSFLGQEAFF. The CDR3 DNA is TGTGCCAGCAGCTTTTTGGGACAAGAAGCTTTCTTT. The variable domain in full, with the rest retrieved from reference TRBV5-6 and TRBJ1-1, is DAGVTQSPTHLIKTRGQQVTLRCSPKSGHDTVSWYQQALGQGPQFIFQYYEEEERQRGNFPDRFSGHQFPNYSSELNVNALLLGDSALYLCASSFLGQEAFFGQGTRLTVV.

This clone was counted a single time. V usage is TRBV15 and J usage is TRBJ2-1, with 7 positions matching TRBD2. Germline CDR1 is LNHNV and CDR2 is YYDKDF (reference sequence). CDR3 length: 18 amino acids. V lost 0 bases to trimming and J lost 5 bases; unmatched junction nucleotides: 13. The CDR3 DNA is TGTGCCACCAGCAGAGATGGTCGGGGGAGGGTAACGGACAATGAGCAGTTCTTC. Translating gives CATSRDGRGRVTDNEQFF.

A note on this clone: The sample carries other DNA sequences with the same CDR3. The V gene is TRBV6-5, the J gene TRBJ2-2; possibly TRBD1 for D (6 bases). The CDR3 length is 12 residues. CDR1 MNHEY and CDR2 SVGAGI come from the germline V gene. The V end was cut by 6 bases, the J end by 6 bases, with 8 bases between. The CDR3 coding sequence is TGTGCCAGCAGCAGGGGTTCCGGGGAGCTGTTTTTT. Protein: CASSRGSGELFF.